This entry concerns a single T cell receptor beta chain. The V gene end was trimmed by 4 bases and the J gene end by 5 bases; junction bases not matched to a gene: 6. CDR3 length: 15 residues. Germline loops: CDR1 LNHDA, CDR2 SQIVND (reference sequence). Original processing notes: Amplified reference gene primers provided the basis for estimating nucleated cell counts. TCRdb keeps only in-frame clones here, not all; method: immunoSEQ multiplex PCR. V and J calls and clone size are those listed in that table; D and trimming were worked out from the DNA. The sample records 200,000 to 250,000 clones, 82% being singletons. The sample is drawn from a study of blood T cell repertoires in COVID-19. About the study: Sites across the United States, Italy and Spain contributed samples from acute and convalescent COVID-19. T cells, B-cell-depleted T cells, or PBMCs supplied cDNA or gDNA.

In terms of age and location, participants ranged from roughly 18 to 95 years and lived in about two dozen US areas. The V and J genes are TRBV19 and TRBJ1-5; 9 nucleotides agree with TRBD1. Sequenced material: PBMCs or T cells enriched from blood (not recorded which). The clonotype comes from a woman in her sixties who had recovered from COVID-19. In DNA, the CDR3 is TGTGCCAGTAGTACCGGGACAGGGAGATATCAGCCCCAGCATTTT. This gives the protein CASSTGTGRYQPQHF. Drawing the rest from reference TRBV19 and TRBJ1-5, the complete variable domain is DGGITQSPKYLFRKEGQNVTLSCEQNLNHDAMYWYRQDPGQGLRLIYYSQIVNDFQKGDIAEGYSVSREKKESFPLTVTSAQKNPTAFYLCASSTGTGRYQPQHFGDGTRLSIL.